This T cell receptor (beta chain) is from a study of blood T cell repertoires in COVID-19. The overall study: There were acute and convalescent COVID-19 samples, and they came from the United States, Italy and Spain. PBMCs, B-cell-depleted T cells, or T cells provided the cDNA or gDNA that made up the material.

The assay was immunoSEQ multiplex PCR, and TCRdb's table has in-frame clones only and misses some. The sample holds tens of thousands of clones; around nine tenths are singletons and the top ten take more than 25%. V shed 6 bases and J 5 bases; nucleotides not matched to a gene: 11. The length of the CDR3 is 14 residues. CDR1 is SQVTM and CDR2 is ANQGSEA in the germline V gene. The TCR was taken from a human donor in a cohort sampled during active COVID-19. The V call is TRBV29-1, the J call TRBJ1-2; 8 nucleotides agree with TRBD1. Sequencing was done on a sample of peripheral blood. The CDR3 here is CSVILDRGQYGYTF. DNA for the CDR3: TGCAGCGTGATCCTCGACAGGGGCCAGTATGGCTACACCTTC.